These 26 T cell receptor beta chains were sequenced from one sample in a study of blood T cell repertoires in COVID-19. Produced via immunoSEQ multiplex PCR; TCRdb's table is partial and in-frame only. The profile shows roughly 360,000 clones, 88% of them singletons. Sequencing input: PBMCs or T cells enriched from blood (not recorded which). Source of these receptors: a woman aged 25 to 45 with acute COVID-19.

The chain uses TRBV5-1 and TRBJ2-5, with 9 bases aligning to TRBD1. Germline values: CDR1 SGHRS, CDR2 YFSETQ. Trimming took 7 bases from V and 4 from J; bases not matched to a gene: 5. The CDR3 is 13 residues long. This chain's CDR3 is CASAGQGLETQYF. The DNA for the CDR3 is TGCGCCAGCGCCGGACAGGGGTTAGAGACCCAGTACTTC.

The V and J genes are TRBV12-5 and TRBJ1-2; TRBD1 matches 7 bases. The length of the CDR3 is 13 residues. Looked up from germline, CDR1 is LGHNT and CDR2 is FRNRAP. With V trimmed by 1 base and J by 6 bases, 2 bases remained unmatched. CDR3 sequence reads: CASGLGTGNGYTF. Written as DNA, the CDR3 is TGTGCTAGTGGTTTGGGGACAGGAAATGGCTACACCTTC.

This clone was recorded once. This chain uses TRBV10-1 with TRBJ1-1; the D gene is possibly TRBD1 (5 bases). The CDR3 totals 14 residues. V was pared by 3 bases and J by 4 bases, with 12 bases between. Germline V lookup: CDR1 WNHNN, CDR2 SYGVQD (reference sequence). CDR3 nucleotides: TGCGCCAGCAGTGACGCTAGCGGGGGCACTGAAGCTTTCTTT. Its translation is CASSDASGGTEAFF.

This rearrangement joins TRBV5-1 to TRBJ2-2; 7 nucleotides line up with TRBD1. The CDR3 covers 14 residues. J was trimmed by 4 bases and V by 4 bases; bases with no gene match: 4. Germline values: CDR1 SGHRS, CDR2 YFSETQ. The CDR3: CASSRDRVTGELFF. CDR3 in DNA: TGCGCCAGCAGCAGAGACAGGGTCACCGGGGAGCTGTTTTTT.

The chain recombines TRBV4-1 with TRBJ1-6, with 8 positions matching TRBD1. Germline CDR1 and CDR2: MGHRA and YSYEKL. The V gene end was trimmed by 1 base and the J gene end by 3 bases; junction bases not matched to a gene: 2. The CDR3 runs to 16 residues. The CDR3 is CASSQGGTGYNSPLHF. The CDR3, as DNA: TGCGCCAGCAGCCAAGGCGGGACAGGCTATAATTCACCCCTCCACTTT.

V is TRBV19 and J is TRBJ1-6; D not resolved. In germline, CDR1 is LNHDA, CDR2 SQIVND (reference sequence). Trimming cost V 1 base and J 6 bases, with 10 bases left between them. This CDR3 contains 15 residues. CDR3 in amino acids: CASSIVEQINSPLHF. Here the CDR3 DNA reads TGTGCCAGTAGTATAGTGGAACAGATTAATTCACCCCTCCACTTT. Based on the CDR3 plus reference TRBV19 and TRBJ1-6, the full variable domain is DGGITQSPKYLFRKEGQNVTLSCEQNLNHDAMYWYRQDPGQGLRLIYYSQIVNDFQKGDIAEGYSVSREKKESFPLTVTSAQKNPTAFYLCASSIVEQINSPLHFGNGTRLTVT.

The chain employs TRBV7-3 and TRBJ2-1; D is perhaps TRBD1 (5 bases). The V end lost 4 bases, the J end lost 4 bases, and 11 bases lay between the germline ends. The CDR3 loop spans 14 amino acids. Germline V gene lookup returns CDR1 SGHTA and CDR2 FQGTGA. In DNA, the CDR3 is TGTGCCAGCAGCTCCAGGGAAGGGTACAATGAGCAGTTCTTC. Its translation: CASSSREGYNEQFF. The full variable domain, with the rest looked up from reference TRBV7-3 and TRBJ2-1, is GAGVSQTPSNKVTEKGKYVELRCDPISGHTALYWYRQSLGQGPEFLIYFQGTGAADDSGLPNDRFFAVRPEGSVSTLKIQRTERGDSAVYLCASSSREGYNEQFFGPGTRLTVL.

V is TRBV5-1 and J is TRBJ1-4, with no clear D. Germline CDR1 and CDR2: SGHRS and YFSETQ. The CDR3 runs 16 residues. Trimming took off 2 bases at V and 4 bases at J, with 15 bases between the two ends. CDR3: CASSFDSDTFNEKLFF. The CDR3 DNA sequence: TGCGCCAGCAGCTTTGATTCAGATACCTTTAATGAAAAACTGTTTTTT.

The V and J genes are TRBV30 and TRBJ2-5; TRBD1 is a possible D gene (5 bases). Germline V gene lookup returns CDR1 GTSNPN and CDR2 SVGIG (reference sequence). The CDR3 is 12 residues long. V was trimmed by 5 bases and J by 5 bases, leaving 12 bases between them. The CDR3 loop reads CAWVRDRETQYF. The CDR3 DNA reads TGTGCCTGGGTCAGGGATCGGGAGACCCAGTACTTC.

V usage is TRBV7-3 and J usage is TRBJ2-1; 9 nucleotides agree with TRBD1. The CDR3 is made up of 13 amino acids. The germline gives CDR1 SGHTA, CDR2 FQGTGA. Trimming removed 5 bases from V and 8 bases from J; junction bases left unmatched: 4. Here the CDR3 reads CASSINRGHEQFF. CDR3 nucleotide sequence: TGTGCCAGCAGCATTAACAGGGGGCATGAGCAGTTCTTC.

The chain has TRBV4-1 and TRBJ1-1; D perhaps matches TRBD1 (6 bases). The CDR3 is made up of 17 amino acids. The germline V gene has CDR1 MGHRA and CDR2 YSYEKL. Between the trimmed V and J ends, which lost 4 bases and 0 bases, there was a span of 18 bases. The CDR3 loop is CASSLAAQTGMNTEAFF. CDR3 in DNA: TGCGCCAGCAGCCTCGCCGCTCAGACAGGAATGAACACTGAAGCTTTCTTT.

The sample holds one count of this clone. V usage is TRBV5-1 and J usage is TRBJ2-7; a weak D match, TRBD1 (5 bases). Germline-derived CDR1 and CDR2 are SGHRS and YFSETQ. This CDR3 has 15 amino acids. V was shortened by 1 base and J by 3 bases, with 14 bases between the two germline ends. This chain's CDR3 is CASSLRQGSVYEQYF. For the CDR3, the DNA is TGCGCCAGCAGCTTGAGGCAGGGAAGTGTCTACGAGCAGTACTTC.

The V and J genes are TRBV9 and TRBJ1-2, with 9 bases identical to TRBD1. Trimming removed 3 bases from V and 3 bases from J; junction bases left unmatched: 9. The CDR3 is 16 residues long. CDR1 is SGDLS and CDR2 is YYNGEE in the germline V gene. The CDR3 is CASSAPRDRADYGYTF. As DNA, the CDR3 is TGTGCCAGCAGCGCTCCCCGGGACAGGGCTGACTATGGCTACACCTTC. The full variable domain, rest sourced from reference TRBV9 and TRBJ1-2, is DSGVTQTPKHLITATGQRVTLRCSPRSGDLSVYWYQQSLDQGLQFLIQYYNGEERAKGNILERFSAQQFPDLHSELNLSSLELGDSALYFCASSAPRDRADYGYTFGSGTRLTVV.

This chain links TRBV5-1 with TRBJ1-2; 9 bases fit TRBD1. The CDR3 covers 14 residues. The ends lost 4 bases at V and 4 bases at J; junction bases unmatched: 5. CDR1 and CDR2 from the germline V gene are SGHRS and YFSETQ. The CDR3 protein is CASSDGTGSYGYTF. CDR3 DNA: TGCGCCAGCAGCGACGGGACAGGGAGCTATGGCTACACCTTC.

The V gene is TRBV12-5, the J gene TRBJ2-1; the D gene is possibly TRBD1 (5 bases). In germline, CDR1 is LGHNT, CDR2 FRNRAP. Between the trimmed V and J ends, which lost 6 bases and 7 bases, there was a span of 19 bases. The CDR3 is made up of 15 amino acids. For the CDR3, the DNA is TGTGCTAGTGGCACCGGGCAGGGCGGAACGAATGAGCAGTTCTTC. Its translation is CASGTGQGGTNEQFF.

The V and J genes are TRBV11-2 and TRBJ2-2, with a tentative D call TRBD1 (6 bases). This CDR3 comprises 18 residues. CDR1 and CDR2 from the germline V gene are SGHAT and FQNNGV. Trimming stripped 1 base from V and 6 bases from J, with 21 bases between. The CDR3 nucleotides read TGTGCCAGCAGCTTAGGTGGCATGCAGGGGCGCCATTCCGGGGAGCTGTTTTTT. Translating gives CASSLGGMQGRHSGELFF. The full variable domain, rest sourced from reference TRBV11-2 and TRBJ2-2, is EAGVAQSPRYKIIEKRQSVAFWCNPISGHATLYWYQQILGQGPKLLIQFQNNGVVDDSQLPKDRFSAERLKGVDSTLKIQPAKLEDSAVYLCASSLGGMQGRHSGELFFGEGSRLTVL.

The rearrangement links TRBV5-1 to TRBJ1-1, with 11 positions matching TRBD1. V lost 0 bases and J lost 2; bases outside the gene matches: 12. The CDR3 runs to 19 residues. Germline values: CDR1 SGHRS, CDR2 YFSETQ. CDR3 nucleotides: TGCGCCAGCAGCTTGGGGTCGTCAGGGACAGGGGGGCTAAACACTGAAGCTTTCTTT. It specifies CASSLGSSGTGGLNTEAFF.

The gene calls are TRBV7-3 and TRBJ2-3, with 10 positions matching TRBD1. CDR1 and CDR2 from the germline V gene are SGHTA and FQGTGA. This CDR3 is built from 14 residues. The V and J ends lost 5 bases and 3 bases, in that order; junction bases with no gene match: 2. CDR3 DNA: TGTGCCAGCAGCCGGGACAGGGGTACAGATACGCAGTATTTT. Its protein product is CASSRDRGTDTQYF.

This chain joins TRBV19 and TRBJ2-1, with 7 bases fitting TRBD1. Germline V gene data show CDR1 as LNHDA and CDR2 as SQIVND (reference sequence). CDR3 length equals 14 residues. Unmatched junction bases numbered 3, after V lost 4 bases and J lost 3 bases. CDR3: CASSRGTDYNEQFF. The CDR3 DNA is TGTGCCAGTAGTAGGGGGACAGACTACAATGAGCAGTTCTTC.

CDR3 in DNA: TGTGCCAGCACCGCGTTTGGGGGGGCGAGCACCGGGGAGCTGTTTTTT. Translating it yields CASTAFGGASTGELFF. V usage is TRBV7-3 and J usage is TRBJ2-2; maybe TRBD2 (7 bases). Trimming shortened V by 7 bases and J by 4 bases, and 19 bases separated the two germline ends. Germline loops: CDR1 SGHTA, CDR2 FQGTGA. This CDR3 is built from 16 residues.

The chain combines TRBV29-1 with TRBJ1-3; D not resolved. V lost 4 bases and J lost 3, with 10 bases in between. From germline, CDR1 is SQVTM and CDR2 ANQGSEA. The CDR3 is 13 residues long. The CDR3 DNA is TGCAGCGTTGGGGAGGGCTTTGGAAACACCATATATTTT. It yields the protein CSVGEGFGNTIYF.

This chain links TRBV9 with TRBJ2-3; 8 bases agree with TRBD2. The CDR3 covers 16 residues. J was trimmed by 2 bases and V by 2 bases; bases with no gene match: 7. Germline assignment: CDR1 SGDLS and CDR2 YYNGEE. The CDR3 DNA reads as TGTGCCAGCAGCGTCGGGGGGGCTTTAGTCACAGATACGCAGTATTTT. Its protein is CASSVGGALVTDTQYF. Based on the CDR3 plus reference TRBV9 and TRBJ2-3, the full variable domain is DSGVTQTPKHLITATGQRVTLRCSPRSGDLSVYWYQQSLDQGLQFLIQYYNGEERAKGNILERFSAQQFPDLHSELNLSSLELGDSALYFCASSVGGALVTDTQYFGPGTRLTVL.

The V gene is TRBV6-5, the J gene TRBJ1-1; D is ambiguous. This CDR3 has 15 amino acids. Trimming shortened V by 6 bases and J by 10 bases, and 24 bases separated the two germline ends. The germline V gene encodes CDR1 MNHEY and CDR2 SVGAGI. For the CDR3, the DNA is TGTGCCAGCAGCCGGCCCGCGGGCCCGGCTTCACGAGCTTTCTTT. Protein product: CASSRPAGPASRAFF.

The chain is built from TRBV6-1 and TRBJ2-1; 8 bases agree with TRBD1. Germline V CDR1 and CDR2: MNHNS, SASEGT. The CDR3 has 19 residues. V was pared by 3 bases and J by 0 bases, with 13 bases of the junction left unmatched. DNA of the CDR3: TGTGCCAGCAGTGACCGCCCCGGGACAGGTGGAACCTCCTACAATGAGCAGTTCTTC. Translated: CASSDRPGTGGTSYNEQFF.

This chain uses TRBV7-3 with TRBJ2-3, with TRBD2 matching 9 bases. The trim removed 5 bases at V and 3 bases at J, leaving 9 bases unmatched. CDR1 and CDR2 from the germline V gene are SGHTA and FQGTGA. The length of the CDR3 is 16 residues. The CDR3 DNA reads TGTGCCAGCAGCCCAACGCTAGCGGGGAGTACAGATACGCAGTATTTT. Protein: CASSPTLAGSTDTQYF. The entire variable domain, with the rest obtained from reference TRBV7-3 and TRBJ2-3, is as follows: GAGVSQTPSNKVTEKGKYVELRCDPISGHTALYWYRQSLGQGPEFLIYFQGTGAADDSGLPNDRFFAVRPEGSVSTLKIQRTERGDSAVYLCASSPTLAGSTDTQYFGPGTRLTVL.

DNA of the CDR3: TGTGCCAGCAGCTTATATCTAGCCGGAGTGTTCTTC. Its translation: CASSLYLAGVFF. The chain combines TRBV7-9 with TRBJ2-1; tentatively, D is TRBD2 (5 bases). From germline, CDR1 is SEHNR and CDR2 FQNEAQ (reference sequence). This CDR3 spans 12 amino acids. The V and J ends lost 2 bases and 15 bases respectively, with 14 bases between them.